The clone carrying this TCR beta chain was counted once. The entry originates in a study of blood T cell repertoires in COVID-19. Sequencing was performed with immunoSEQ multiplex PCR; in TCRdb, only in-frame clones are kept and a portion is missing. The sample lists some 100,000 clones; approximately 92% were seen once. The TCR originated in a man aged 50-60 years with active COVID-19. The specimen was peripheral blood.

Here the CDR3 reads CASSRNREGYTF. For the CDR3, the DNA is TGTGCCAGCAGCCGGAACAGGGAAGGCTACACCTTC. The chain joins TRBV6-5 to TRBJ1-2; tentatively, D is TRBD1 (6 bases). The CDR3 totals 12 residues. Germline V gene sequence: CDR1 MNHEY, CDR2 SVGAGI. Trimming took off 6 bases at V and 8 bases at J, with 13 bases between the two ends.